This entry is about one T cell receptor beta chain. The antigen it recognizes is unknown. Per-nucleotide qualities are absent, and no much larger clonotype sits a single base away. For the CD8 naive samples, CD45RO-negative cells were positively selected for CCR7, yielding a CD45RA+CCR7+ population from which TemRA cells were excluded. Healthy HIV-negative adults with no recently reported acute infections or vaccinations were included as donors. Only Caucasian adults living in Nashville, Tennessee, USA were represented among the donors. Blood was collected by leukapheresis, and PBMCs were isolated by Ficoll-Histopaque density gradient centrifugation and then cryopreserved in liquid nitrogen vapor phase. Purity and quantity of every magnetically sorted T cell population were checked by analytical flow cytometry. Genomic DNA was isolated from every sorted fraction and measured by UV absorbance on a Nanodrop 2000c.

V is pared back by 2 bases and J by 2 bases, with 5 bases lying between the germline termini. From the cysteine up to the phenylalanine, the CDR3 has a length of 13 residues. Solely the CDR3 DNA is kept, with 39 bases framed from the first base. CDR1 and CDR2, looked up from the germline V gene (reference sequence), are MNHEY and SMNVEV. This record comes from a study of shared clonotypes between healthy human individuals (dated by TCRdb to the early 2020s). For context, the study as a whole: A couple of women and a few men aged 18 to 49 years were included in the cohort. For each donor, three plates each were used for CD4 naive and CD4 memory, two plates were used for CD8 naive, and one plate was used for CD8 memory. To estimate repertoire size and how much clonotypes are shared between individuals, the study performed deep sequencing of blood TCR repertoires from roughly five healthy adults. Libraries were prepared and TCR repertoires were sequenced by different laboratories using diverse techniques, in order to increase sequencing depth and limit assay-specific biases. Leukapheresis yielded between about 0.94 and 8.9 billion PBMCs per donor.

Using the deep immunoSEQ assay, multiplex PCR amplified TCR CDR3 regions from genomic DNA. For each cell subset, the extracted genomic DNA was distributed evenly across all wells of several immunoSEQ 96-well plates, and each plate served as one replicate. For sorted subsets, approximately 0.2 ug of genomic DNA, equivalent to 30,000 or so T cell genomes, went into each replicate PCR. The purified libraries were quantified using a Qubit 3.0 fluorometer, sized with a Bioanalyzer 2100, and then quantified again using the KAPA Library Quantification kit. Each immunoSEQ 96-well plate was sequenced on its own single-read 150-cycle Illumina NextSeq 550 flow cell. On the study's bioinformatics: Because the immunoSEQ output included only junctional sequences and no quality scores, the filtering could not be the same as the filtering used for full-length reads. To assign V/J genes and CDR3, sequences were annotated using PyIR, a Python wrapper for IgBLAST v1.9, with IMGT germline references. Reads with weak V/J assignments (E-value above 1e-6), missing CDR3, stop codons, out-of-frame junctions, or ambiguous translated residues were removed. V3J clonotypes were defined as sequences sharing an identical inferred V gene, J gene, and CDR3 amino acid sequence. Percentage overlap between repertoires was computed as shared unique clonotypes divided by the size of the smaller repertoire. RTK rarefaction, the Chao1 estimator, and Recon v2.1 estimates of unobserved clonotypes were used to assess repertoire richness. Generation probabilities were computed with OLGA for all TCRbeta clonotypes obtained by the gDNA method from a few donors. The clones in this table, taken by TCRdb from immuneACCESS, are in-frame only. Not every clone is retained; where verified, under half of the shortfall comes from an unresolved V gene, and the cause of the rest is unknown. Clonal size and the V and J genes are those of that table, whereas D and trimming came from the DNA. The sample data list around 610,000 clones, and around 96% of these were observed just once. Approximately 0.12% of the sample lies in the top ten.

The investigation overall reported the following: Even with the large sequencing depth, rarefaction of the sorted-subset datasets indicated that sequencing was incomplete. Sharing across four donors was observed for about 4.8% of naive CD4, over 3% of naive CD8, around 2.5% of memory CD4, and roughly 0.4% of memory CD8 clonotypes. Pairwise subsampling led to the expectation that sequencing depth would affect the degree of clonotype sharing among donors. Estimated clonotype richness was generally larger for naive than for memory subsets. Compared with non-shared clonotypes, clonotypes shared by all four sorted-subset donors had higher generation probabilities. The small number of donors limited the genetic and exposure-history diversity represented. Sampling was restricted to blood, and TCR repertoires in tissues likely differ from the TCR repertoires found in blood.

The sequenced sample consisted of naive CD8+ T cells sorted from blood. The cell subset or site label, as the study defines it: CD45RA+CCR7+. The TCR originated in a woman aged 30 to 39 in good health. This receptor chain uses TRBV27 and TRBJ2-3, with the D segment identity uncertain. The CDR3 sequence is CASSLPYTDTQYF. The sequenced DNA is TGTGCCAGCAGTTTACCTTACACAGATACGCAGTATTTT.